What follows are 10 T cell receptor beta chains derived from one specimen sequenced in a study of identical twins. TCRdb recomputed calls from the 5' RACE reads with MiXCR, one row per CDR3 protein. There are roughly 720,000 distinct CDR3 sequences in the sample; about 20% occur only once, and about 12% lies in the top ten. These data were likewise used in another study, on T cells expressing NK-cell markers.

The sequencing sample was made of PBMCs. The origin of the receptors is a woman between 18 and 30 years old in good health.

The CDR3 coding sequence is TGCGCCAGCAGCCAAGATGGCAGCGGACGGTATGGCTACACCTTC. It is translated as CASSQDGSGRYGYTF. This chain connects TRBV4-3 to TRBJ1-2; unclear D gene. The CDR3 loop spans 15 amino acids. V was pared by 0 bases and J by 5 bases, with 13 bases between. Per germline, CDR1 LGHNA and CDR2 YSLEER.

The V and J genes are TRBV9 and TRBJ1-1; D not resolved. With 0 bases removed from V and 1 base from J, the gap between germline ends came to 10 bases. Looked up from germline, CDR1 is SGDLS and CDR2 is YYNGEE. CDR3 length equals 15 residues. CDR3 nucleotide sequence: TGTGCCAGCAGCGTAGAATCGAGGCAGAACACTGAAGCTTTCTTT. It yields the protein CASSVESRQNTEAFF.

This clonotype is a singleton in its sample. This chain connects TRBV4-2 to TRBJ2-2; the D is unclear. This CDR3 is 13 amino acids long. V was pared by 4 bases and J by 9 bases, with 12 bases between. Germline CDR1 is LGHNA and CDR2 is YNFKEQ. The CDR3 spells CASSPQVDRELFF. The CDR3 nucleotides are TGTGCCAGCAGCCCCCAAGTCGATCGGGAGCTGTTTTTT.

In this sample, this clonotype turned up a few times. This chain links TRBV4-2 with TRBJ2-1; D is possibly TRBD1 or TRBD2 (5 bases each). The CDR3 spans 14 residues. V was shortened by 1 base and J by 2 bases, with 6 bases between the two germline ends. Germline V gene data show CDR1 as LGHNA and CDR2 as YNFKEQ. The CDR3, as DNA: TGTGCCAGCAGCCAAGGGGACGCCTACAATGAGCAGTTCTTC. It is translated as CASSQGDAYNEQFF.

CDR3 sequence (DNA): TGTGCCAGCAGCCAAGTGGTAGGGGGGCCCTACAATGAGCAGTTCTTC. Its protein product is CASSQVVGGPYNEQFF. The gene calls are TRBV7-2 and TRBJ2-1; the D gene could be TRBD1 or TRBD2 (6 bases each). CDR1 is SGHTA, CDR2 FQGNSA, per germline. Trimming took 5 bases from V and 2 from J, leaving 16 bases between them. This CDR3 spans 16 amino acids.

The genes are TRBV6-1 and TRBJ1-3; D ambiguous. The CDR3 is 15 residues long. V lost 6 bases and J 3 bases, leaving 15 bases between the germline ends. Germline V gene data show CDR1 as MNHNS and CDR2 as SASEGT. This chain's CDR3 is CASSPSSWVGNTIYF. In DNA form, the CDR3 reads TGTGCCAGCAGCCCCAGCAGCTGGGTTGGAAACACCATATATTTT.

The rearrangement uses TRBV20-1 and TRBJ2-1; weak D call: TRBD2 (5 bases). CDR3 length: 14 residues. Germline V CDR1 and CDR2: DFQATT, SNEGSKA (reference sequence). With 6 bases removed from V and 3 bases from J, the gap between germline ends came to 15 bases. The CDR3 sequence is CSAISSRDYNEQFF. In DNA, the CDR3 is TGCAGTGCCATTTCAAGCCGGGACTACAATGAGCAGTTCTTC.

The V and J genes are TRBV12-3 or TRBV12-4 and TRBJ1-2, with unresolved D. Trimming pared 6 bases from V and 0 bases from J, leaving 20 bases between. CDR3 size: 17 residues. This CDR3 reads CASRSGSVFRSNYGYTF. CDR3 bases: TGTGCCAGCAGGTCGGGGTCAGTTTTTCGCTCTAACTATGGCTACACCTTC.

This clonotype has ten or more counts. In nucleotides, the CDR3 is TGTGCCAGCAGTGAAGGGAAGTCGTCGAGAATGGCGCAGTACTTC. It codes for CASSEGKSSRMAQYF. The V gene is TRBV25-1, the J gene TRBJ2-7; no definite D call. V shed 2 bases and J shed 9 bases, with 20 bases lying between them. Germline loops: CDR1 MGHDK, CDR2 SYGVNS. The CDR3 runs 15 residues.

The chain combines TRBV20-1 with TRBJ1-4; D remains unclear. Trimming took off 6 bases at V and 8 bases at J, with 13 bases between the two ends. The CDR3 covers 12 residues. Germline V gene data show CDR1 as DFQATT and CDR2 as SNEGSKA (reference sequence). CDR3 sequence: CSATDSSEKLFF. CDR3 in DNA: TGCAGTGCAACCGACTCATCGGAAAAACTGTTTTTT.